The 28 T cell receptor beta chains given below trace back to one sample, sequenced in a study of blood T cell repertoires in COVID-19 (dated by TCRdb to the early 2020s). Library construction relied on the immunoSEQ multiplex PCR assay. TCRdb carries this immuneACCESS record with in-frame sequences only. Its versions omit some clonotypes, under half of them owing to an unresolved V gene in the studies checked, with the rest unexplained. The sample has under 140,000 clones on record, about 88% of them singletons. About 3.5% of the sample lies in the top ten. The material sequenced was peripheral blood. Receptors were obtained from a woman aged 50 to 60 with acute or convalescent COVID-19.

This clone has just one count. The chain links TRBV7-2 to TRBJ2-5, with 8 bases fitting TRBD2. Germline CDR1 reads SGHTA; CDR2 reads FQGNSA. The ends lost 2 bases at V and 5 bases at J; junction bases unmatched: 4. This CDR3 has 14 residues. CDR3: CASSLSGGWETQYF. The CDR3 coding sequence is TGTGCCAGCAGCTTAAGCGGGGGATGGGAGACCCAGTACTTC.

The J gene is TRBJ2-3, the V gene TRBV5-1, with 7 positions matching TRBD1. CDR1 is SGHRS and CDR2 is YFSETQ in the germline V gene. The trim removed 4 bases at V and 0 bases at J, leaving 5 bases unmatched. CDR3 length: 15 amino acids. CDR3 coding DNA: TGCGCCAGCAGCGAAAGACAGGGTAGCACAGATACGCAGTATTTT. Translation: CASSERQGSTDTQYF.

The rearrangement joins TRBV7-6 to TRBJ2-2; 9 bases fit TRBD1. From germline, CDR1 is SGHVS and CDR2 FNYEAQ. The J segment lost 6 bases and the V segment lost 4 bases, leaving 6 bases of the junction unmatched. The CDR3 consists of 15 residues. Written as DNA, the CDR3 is TGTGCCAGCAGCTCAGCCGGGACAGGGCCCGGGGAGCTGTTTTTT. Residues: CASSSAGTGPGELFF.

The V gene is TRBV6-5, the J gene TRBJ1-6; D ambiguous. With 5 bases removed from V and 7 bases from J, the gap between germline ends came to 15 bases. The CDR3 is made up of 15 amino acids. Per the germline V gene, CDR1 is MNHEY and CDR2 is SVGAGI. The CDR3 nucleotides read TGTGCCAGCAGTCCGCTTAGAGGGCTCAATTCACCCCTCCACTTT. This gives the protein CASSPLRGLNSPLHF.

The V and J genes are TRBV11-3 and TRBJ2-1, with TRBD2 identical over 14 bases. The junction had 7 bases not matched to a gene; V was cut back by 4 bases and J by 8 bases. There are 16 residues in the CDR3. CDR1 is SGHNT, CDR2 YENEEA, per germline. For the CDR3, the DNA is TGTGCCAGCAGCTCCCGACTAGCGGGAGGGGTGGATGAGCAGTTCTTC. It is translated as CASSSRLAGGVDEQFF.

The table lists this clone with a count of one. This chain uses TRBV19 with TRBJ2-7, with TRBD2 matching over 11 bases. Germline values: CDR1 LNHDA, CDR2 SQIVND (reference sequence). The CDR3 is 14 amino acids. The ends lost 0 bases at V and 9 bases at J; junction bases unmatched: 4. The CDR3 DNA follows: TGTGCCAGTAGTATAGACCCCACTAGCGGGAGGCAGTACTTC. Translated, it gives CASSIDPTSGRQYF.

The DNA for the CDR3 is TGTGCCAGCAGCTTAGATGAGGGCCTGGGAGGCTACACCTTC. This translates into CASSLDEGLGGYTF. The J gene is TRBJ1-2, the V gene TRBV11-2; D is undetermined. The CDR3 consists of 14 residues. Germline V gene lookup returns CDR1 SGHAT and CDR2 FQNNGV. V lost 0 bases, J lost 8 bases, and 13 bases lay in between.

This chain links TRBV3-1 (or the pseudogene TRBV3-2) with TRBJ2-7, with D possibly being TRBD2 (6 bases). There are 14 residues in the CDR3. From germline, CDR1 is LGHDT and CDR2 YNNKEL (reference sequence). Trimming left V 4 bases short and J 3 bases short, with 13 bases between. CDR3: CASSLRGRFYEQYF. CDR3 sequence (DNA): TGTGCCAGCAGCCTACGGGGGAGGTTCTACGAGCAGTACTTC.

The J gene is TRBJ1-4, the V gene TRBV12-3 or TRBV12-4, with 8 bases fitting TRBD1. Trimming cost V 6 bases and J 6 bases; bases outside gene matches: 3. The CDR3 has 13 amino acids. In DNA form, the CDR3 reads TGTGCCAGCAGGACAGGGGCTCATGAAAAACTGTTTTTT. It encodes CASRTGAHEKLFF.

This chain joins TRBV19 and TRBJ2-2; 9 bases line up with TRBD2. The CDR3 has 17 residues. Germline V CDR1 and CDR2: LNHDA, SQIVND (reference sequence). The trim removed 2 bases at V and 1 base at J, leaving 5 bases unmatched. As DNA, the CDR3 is TGTGCCAGTAGTATAAGTAGCGGGAGATTGAACACCGGGGAGCTGTTTTTT. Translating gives CASSISSGRLNTGELFF.

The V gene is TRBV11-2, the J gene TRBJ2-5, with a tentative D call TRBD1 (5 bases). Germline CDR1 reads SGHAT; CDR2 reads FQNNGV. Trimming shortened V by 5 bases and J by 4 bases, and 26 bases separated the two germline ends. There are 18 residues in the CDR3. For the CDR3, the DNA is TGTGCCAGCAGCGCTTTCCGATCAGGGTCGGCCTTATCAGAGACCCAGTACTTC. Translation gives CASSAFRSGSALSETQYF. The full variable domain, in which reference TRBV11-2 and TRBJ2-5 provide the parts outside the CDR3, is EAGVAQSPRYKIIEKRQSVAFWCNPISGHATLYWYQQILGQGPKLLIQFQNNGVVDDSQLPKDRFSAERLKGVDSTLKIQPAKLEDSAVYLCASSAFRSGSALSETQYFGPGTRLLVL.

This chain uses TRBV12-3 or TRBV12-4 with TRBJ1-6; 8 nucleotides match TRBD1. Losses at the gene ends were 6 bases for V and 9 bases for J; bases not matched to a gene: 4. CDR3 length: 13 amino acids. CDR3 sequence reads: CASSQDRASPLHF. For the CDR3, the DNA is TGTGCCAGCAGCCAGGACAGGGCTTCACCCCTCCACTTT.

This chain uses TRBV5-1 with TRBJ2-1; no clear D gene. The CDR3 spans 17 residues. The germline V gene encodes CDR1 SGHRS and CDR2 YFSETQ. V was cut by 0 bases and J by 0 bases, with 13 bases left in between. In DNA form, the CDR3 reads TGCGCCAGCAGCTTGGGTAGTCGGGTAGCCTCCTACAATGAGCAGTTCTTC. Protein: CASSLGSRVASYNEQFF.

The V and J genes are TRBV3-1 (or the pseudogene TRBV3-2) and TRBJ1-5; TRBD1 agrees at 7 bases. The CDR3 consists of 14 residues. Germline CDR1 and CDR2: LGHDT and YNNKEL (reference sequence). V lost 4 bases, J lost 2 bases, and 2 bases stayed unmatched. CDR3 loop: CASSLQGGNQPQHF. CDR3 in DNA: TGTGCCAGCAGCCTGCAGGGGGGCAATCAGCCCCAGCATTTT.

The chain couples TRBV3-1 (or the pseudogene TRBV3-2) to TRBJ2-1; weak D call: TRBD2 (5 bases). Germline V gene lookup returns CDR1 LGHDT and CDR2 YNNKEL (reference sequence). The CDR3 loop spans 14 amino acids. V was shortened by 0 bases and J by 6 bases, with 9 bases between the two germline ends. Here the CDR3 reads CASSQDPSGNEQFF. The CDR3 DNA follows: TGTGCCAGCAGCCAAGACCCAAGCGGCAATGAGCAGTTCTTC.

The DNA of the CDR3 is TGTGCCAGTAGTCCCCAGATTAATCAGCCCCAGCATTTT. Translating it yields CASSPQINQPQHF. This chain connects TRBV19 to TRBJ1-5; D unclear. This CDR3 has 13 residues. Germline-derived CDR1 and CDR2 are LNHDA and SQIVND (reference sequence). V lost 5 bases and J lost 4, with 9 bases in between.

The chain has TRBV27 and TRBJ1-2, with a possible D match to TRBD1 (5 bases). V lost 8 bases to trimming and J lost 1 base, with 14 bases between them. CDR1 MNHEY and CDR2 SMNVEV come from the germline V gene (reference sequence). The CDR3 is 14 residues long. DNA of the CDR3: TGTGCCAGCGGTGTCCAGGGTCGTAACTATGGCTACACCTTC. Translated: CASGVQGRNYGYTF.

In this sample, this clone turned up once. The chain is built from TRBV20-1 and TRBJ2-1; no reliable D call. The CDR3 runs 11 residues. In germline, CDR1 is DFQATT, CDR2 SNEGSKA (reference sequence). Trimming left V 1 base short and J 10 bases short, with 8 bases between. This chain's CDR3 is CSARGAGEQFF. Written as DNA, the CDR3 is TGCAGTGCTAGAGGGGCCGGCGAGCAGTTCTTC.

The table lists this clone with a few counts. The CDR3: CASTGRNNEQFF. In DNA, the CDR3 is TGTGCCAGCACAGGGCGGAACAATGAGCAGTTCTTC. The chain employs TRBV11-2 and TRBJ2-1, with a weak D call TRBD1 (5 bases). Germline-derived CDR1 and CDR2 are SGHAT and FQNNGV. CDR3 length: 12 amino acids. Trimming removed 7 bases from V and 5 bases from J, with 9 bases in between.

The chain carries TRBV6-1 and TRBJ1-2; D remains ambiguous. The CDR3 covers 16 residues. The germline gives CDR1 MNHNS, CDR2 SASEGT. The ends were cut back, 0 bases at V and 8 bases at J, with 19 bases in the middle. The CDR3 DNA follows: TGTGCCAGCAGTGAAGCGCACCCCTTGAGCGCTAAAGGCTACACCTTC. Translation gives CASSEAHPLSAKGYTF.

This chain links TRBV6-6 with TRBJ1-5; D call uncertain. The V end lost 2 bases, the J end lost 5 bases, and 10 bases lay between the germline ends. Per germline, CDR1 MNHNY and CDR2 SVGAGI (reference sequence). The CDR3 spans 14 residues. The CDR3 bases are TGTGCCAGCAGTTACGTGGGAGGTGATCAGCCCCAGCATTTT. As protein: CASSYVGGDQPQHF.

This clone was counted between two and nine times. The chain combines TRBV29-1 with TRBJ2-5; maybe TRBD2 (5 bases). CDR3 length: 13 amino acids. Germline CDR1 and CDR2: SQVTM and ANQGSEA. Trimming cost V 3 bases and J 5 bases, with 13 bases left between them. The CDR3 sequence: CSVDGDYGETQYF. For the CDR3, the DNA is TGCAGCGTTGATGGCGACTACGGGGAGACCCAGTACTTC.

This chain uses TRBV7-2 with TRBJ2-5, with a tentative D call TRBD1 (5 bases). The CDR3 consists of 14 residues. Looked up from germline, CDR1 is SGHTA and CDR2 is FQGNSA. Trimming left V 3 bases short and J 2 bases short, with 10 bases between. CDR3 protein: CASSFSRTQETQYF. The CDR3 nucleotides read TGTGCCAGCAGCTTTTCGAGGACACAAGAGACCCAGTACTTC.

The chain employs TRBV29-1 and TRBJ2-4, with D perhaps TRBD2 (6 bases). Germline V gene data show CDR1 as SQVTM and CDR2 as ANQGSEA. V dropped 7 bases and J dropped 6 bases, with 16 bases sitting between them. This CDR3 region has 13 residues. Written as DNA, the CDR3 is TGCAGCGCTGGACTAACGGAGGGAAACATTCAGTACTTC. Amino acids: CSAGLTEGNIQYF.

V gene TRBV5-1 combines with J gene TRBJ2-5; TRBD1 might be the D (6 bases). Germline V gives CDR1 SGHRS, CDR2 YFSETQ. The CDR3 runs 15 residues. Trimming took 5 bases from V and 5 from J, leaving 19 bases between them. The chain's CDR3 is CASRMTVGAGETQYF. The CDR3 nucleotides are TGCGCCAGCAGAATGACCGTGGGGGCAGGCGAGACCCAGTACTTC.

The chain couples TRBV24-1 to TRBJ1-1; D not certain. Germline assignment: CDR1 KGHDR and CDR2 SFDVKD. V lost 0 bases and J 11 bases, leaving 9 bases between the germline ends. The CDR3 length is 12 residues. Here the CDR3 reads CATSDLRGRAFF. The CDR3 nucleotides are TGTGCCACCAGTGATTTGAGAGGGCGGGCTTTCTTT.

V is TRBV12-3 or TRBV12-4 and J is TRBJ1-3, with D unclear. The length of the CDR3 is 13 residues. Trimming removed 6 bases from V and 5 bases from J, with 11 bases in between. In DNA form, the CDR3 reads TGTGCCAGCAGCCCCGGTATGCGAAACACCATATATTTT. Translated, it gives CASSPGMRNTIYF.

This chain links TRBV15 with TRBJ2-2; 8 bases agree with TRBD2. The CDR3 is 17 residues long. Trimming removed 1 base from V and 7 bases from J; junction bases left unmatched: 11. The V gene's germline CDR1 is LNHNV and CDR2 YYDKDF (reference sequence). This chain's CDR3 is CATSRAPRRGADGELFF. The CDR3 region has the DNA TGTGCCACCAGCAGAGCGCCCCGGCGGGGGGCGGACGGGGAGCTGTTTTTT. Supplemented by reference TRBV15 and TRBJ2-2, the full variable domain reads DAMVIQNPRYQVTQFGKPVTLSCSQTLNHNVMYWYQQKSSQAPKLLFHYYDKDFNNEADTPDNFQSRRPNTSFCFLDIRSPGLGDTAMYLCATSRAPRRGADGELFFGEGSRLTVL.